This T cell receptor (beta chain) was identified during a study of cytomegalovirus exposure and HLA in healthy donors. General study results and limits: Association of a missense DCLRE1C variant with TCR beta V- and J-gene trimming was reported in a later analysis. Among the most significant clusters, several appeared linked to common viral pathogens in a later analysis.

There were likely unrecorded immune exposures, though donors were nominally healthy when sampled. A multiplex PCR was run with 60 Vbeta primers and 13 Jbeta primers. The method was immunoSEQ multiplex PCR; TCRdb's version includes in-frame clones alone and lacks a portion of them. The sample has hundreds of thousands of clones; approximately 88% are singletons. Note on this clone: Antigen unknown.

Germline loops: CDR1 SNHLY, CDR2 FYNNEI. The CDR3 runs to 14 residues. Sequenced: PBMCs. This chain links TRBV2 with TRBJ2-5; TRBD1 matches 11 bases. TRBJ2-7 explains the end of the DNA better; the J call may be wrong. This receptor was identified in a boy aged 2-15 years in good health and CMV-seronegative. In DNA, the CDR3 is TGTGCCAGCACCTTGGACAGGGGGCAAGTCGAGCAGTACTTC. Translated, it gives CASTLDRGQVEQYF.